Presented here are 25 T cell receptor beta chains from one specimen sequenced in a study of T cells after yellow fever vaccination. TCRdb reprocessed the 5' RACE reads via MiXCR and lists one record per CDR3 protein. This table has 250,000 or so distinct CDR3 sequences, roughly 7.2% appearing once. Sequences were derived from CD4+ T cells sorted from PBMCs, sampled 15 days after the yellow fever booster vaccination. The receptors were sampled from a man aged 25 to 45 who received the YFV17D yellow fever vaccine.

V and J are TRBV5-1 and TRBJ2-1; 12 nucleotides align to TRBD1. This CDR3 region has 15 residues. Germline V gene lookup returns CDR1 SGHRS and CDR2 YFSETQ. The trim removed 0 bases at V and 7 bases at J, leaving 2 bases unmatched. CDR3 loop: CASSLGDRGLNEQFF. CDR3 nucleotide sequence: TGCGCCAGCAGCTTGGGGGACAGGGGGCTTAATGAGCAGTTCTTC.

This clonotype was counted ten times or more. CDR3 protein: CASSRSLAEFGELFF. CDR3 coding DNA: TGTGCCAGCTCACGCTCACTAGCGGAGTTCGGGGAGCTGTTTTTT. This chain uses TRBV18 with TRBJ2-2, with 8 bases fitting TRBD2. The CDR3 covers 15 residues. Germline CDR1 is KGHSH and CDR2 is LQKENI. The V segment lost 4 bases and the J segment 7 bases; nucleotides outside the gene matches: 8.

This clonotype was counted ten times or more. The chain combines TRBV20-1 with TRBJ2-3; TRBD2 aligns across 8 bases. Germline lookup yields CDR1 DFQATT and CDR2 SNEGSKA (reference sequence). V lost 2 bases and J lost 5; bases outside the gene matches: 6. The CDR3 loop spans 14 amino acids. The CDR3 bases are TGCAGTGCTAGAAGAGCGGGAGTTATAGATACGCAGTATTTT. It specifies CSARRAGVIDTQYF.

This clonotype showed up just a few times. V gene TRBV7-3 combines with J gene TRBJ2-3; D remains ambiguous. Trimming pared 2 bases from V and 1 base from J, leaving 13 bases between. The CDR3 is 16 residues long. The V gene's germline CDR1 is SGHTA and CDR2 FQGTGA. The CDR3 reads CASSLLSTDGTDTQYF. The CDR3 bases are TGTGCCAGCAGCTTACTGTCCACTGATGGCACAGATACGCAGTATTTT.

This clonotype was found many times. The gene calls are TRBV7-8 and TRBJ2-7, with D possibly matching TRBD2 (5 bases). Between the trimmed V and J ends, which lost 1 base and 3 bases, there was a span of 10 bases. The CDR3 is made up of 14 amino acids. Germline CDR1 reads SGHVS; CDR2 reads FQNEAQ. CDR3 protein: CASSLVGGLYEQYF. The DNA of the CDR3 is TGTGCCAGCAGCTTAGTGGGCGGGCTCTACGAGCAGTACTTC.

This clonotype was observed a handful of times. This chain uses TRBV25-1 with TRBJ2-3; no clear D gene. Germline CDR1 and CDR2: MGHDK and SYGVNS. V was clipped by 3 bases and J by 4 bases, with 20 bases between them. The CDR3 is made up of 17 amino acids. CDR3: CASSEARRSRLPDTQYF. The CDR3 nucleotides read TGTGCCAGCAGTGAGGCTCGGCGCTCACGCCTACCAGATACGCAGTATTTT. The variable domain in full, with the rest retrieved from reference TRBV25-1 and TRBJ2-3, is EADIYQTPRYLVIGTGKKITLECSQTMGHDKMYWYQQDPGMELHLIHYSYGVNSTEKGDLSSESTVSRIRTEHFPLTLESARPSHTSQYLCASSEARRSRLPDTQYFGPGTRLTVL.

The rearrangement links TRBV18 to TRBJ1-2; TRBD1 matches at 11 bases. CDR1 is KGHSH, CDR2 LQKENI, per germline. The CDR3 loop spans 15 amino acids. V lost 2 bases to trimming and J lost 4 bases; unmatched junction nucleotides: 3. Written as DNA, the CDR3 is TGTGCCAGCTCACCAACCGGGACAGGGGGCTATGGCTACACCTTC. Protein sequence: CASSPTGTGGYGYTF.

This clonotype was recorded many times. The V gene is TRBV7-8, the J gene TRBJ2-3; 8 bases agree with TRBD2. The CDR3 covers 19 residues. The junction had 12 bases not matched to a gene; V was cut back by 1 base and J by 0 bases. Germline-derived CDR1 and CDR2 are SGHVS and FQNEAQ. CDR3 loop: CASSLVGSSGSTSTDTQYF. CDR3 in DNA: TGTGCCAGCAGCTTAGTCGGTTCTAGCGGGTCCACTAGCACAGATACGCAGTATTTT.

This clonotype was found a few times. V and J are TRBV7-2 and TRBJ1-6; TRBD1 agrees at 7 bases. Germline values: CDR1 SGHTA, CDR2 FQGNSA. This CDR3 is built from 16 residues. J gave up 7 bases and V 5 bases, and 11 bases lay outside the gene matches. The DNA of the CDR3 is TGTGCCAGCAGCCGAGAGAGGGGGCAGCGGAATTCACCCCTCCACTTT. Translating it yields CASSRERGQRNSPLHF.

The table lists this clonotype with a few counts. The rearrangement joins TRBV5-6 to TRBJ2-7; D may be TRBD1 or TRBD2 (5 bases each). The V end lost 4 bases, the J end lost 4 bases, and 9 bases lay between the germline ends. The CDR3 contains 12 residues. Germline CDR1 reads SGHDT; CDR2 reads YYEEEE. The CDR3 reads CASSRDGYEQYF. The DNA of the CDR3 is TGTGCCAGCAGCCGGGACGGGTACGAGCAGTACTTC. Based on the CDR3 plus reference TRBV5-6 and TRBJ2-7, the full variable domain is DAGVTQSPTHLIKTRGQQVTLRCSPKSGHDTVSWYQQALGQGPQFIFQYYEEEERQRGNFPDRFSGHQFPNYSSELNVNALLLGDSALYLCASSRDGYEQYFGPGTRLTVT.

The chain employs TRBV19 and TRBJ2-1; no clear D. This CDR3 contains 14 residues. Trimming took 5 bases from V and 4 from J, leaving 12 bases between them. The germline CDR1 and CDR2 sequences are LNHDA and SQIVND (reference sequence). The CDR3 DNA reads as TGTGCCAGTAGTTTCGTGAACAATTACAATGAGCAGTTCTTC. Translation gives CASSFVNNYNEQFF.

Regarding this clonotype: Since a much larger clone is just one base distant, this may be a read error. The chain uses TRBV12-3 or TRBV12-4 and TRBJ2-7; 10 nucleotides align to TRBD2. After removal of 7 bases from V and 5 bases from J, the junction contained 14 bases not matched to a gene. This CDR3 is built from 16 residues. CDR3 region: CASTLSASGRRHEQYF. The CDR3, as DNA: TGTGCCAGCACCCTCAGCGCTAGCGGGAGAAGACACGAGCAGTACTTC.

The chain couples TRBV7-8 to TRBJ2-2; D is ambiguous. V lost 4 bases, J lost 4 bases, and 10 bases lay in between. Germline V gene lookup returns CDR1 SGHVS and CDR2 FQNEAQ. The CDR3 length is 14 residues. The CDR3: CASSSLLSTGELFF. The CDR3 coding sequence is TGTGCCAGCAGCTCCCTCTTATCCACCGGGGAGCTGTTTTTT.

This clonotype was seen ten or more times. The J gene is TRBJ2-7, the V gene TRBV5-1; the match to TRBD2 covers 9 bases. The CDR3 is 16 residues long. Unmatched junction bases numbered 13, after V lost 0 bases and J lost 9 bases. The germline CDR1 and CDR2 sequences are SGHRS and YFSETQ. The CDR3 reads CASSLEVGSGSAGQYF. The CDR3 coding sequence is TGCGCCAGCAGCTTGGAGGTCGGTAGCGGGAGCGCCGGGCAGTACTTC.

The chain employs TRBV24-1 and TRBJ2-5; 8 bases match TRBD1. The CDR3 is 15 amino acids. Germline CDR1 and CDR2: KGHDR and SFDVKD. V lost 5 bases and J lost 1; bases outside the gene matches: 5. The CDR3 protein is CATSALGQGQETQYF. DNA for the CDR3: TGTGCCACCAGTGCCCTAGGACAGGGCCAAGAGACCCAGTACTTC.

The rearrangement uses TRBV10-3 and TRBJ2-7, with D possibly matching TRBD2 (5 bases). This CDR3 is built from 15 residues. V was clipped by 8 bases and J by 2 bases, with 19 bases between them. CDR1 is ENHRY and CDR2 is SYGVKD in the germline V gene. The CDR3 nucleotides are TGTGCCATCGCCGTGCGGGCTGGCGCCGCCTACGAGCAGTACTTC. Translation: CAIAVRAGAAYEQYF.

CDR3 DNA: TGTGCCAGCAGCTTAGCCCCAAGCTCCTACGAGCAGTACTTC. Amino acid sequence: CASSLAPSSYEQYF. The rearrangement joins TRBV5-8 to TRBJ2-7; no clear D gene. V was cut by 2 bases and J by 0 bases, with 9 bases left in between. Germline values: CDR1 SGHTS, CDR2 YDEGEE. The CDR3 sequence is 14 residues long.

J is TRBJ2-3 and V is TRBV7-9; 11 nucleotides align to TRBD2. The length of the CDR3 is 16 residues. Trimming took 5 bases from V and 0 from J; bases not matched to a gene: 4. The germline gives CDR1 SEHNR, CDR2 FQNEAQ (reference sequence). CDR3 in DNA: TGTGCCAGCAGCACTCCTAGCGGGAGGAGCACAGATACGCAGTATTTT. It yields the protein CASSTPSGRSTDTQYF. Based on the CDR3 plus reference TRBV7-9 and TRBJ2-3, the full variable domain is DTGVSQNPRHKITKRGQNVTFRCDPISEHNRLYWYRQTLGQGPEFLTYFQNEAQLEKSRLLSDRFSAERPKGSFSTLEIQRTEQGDSAMYLCASSTPSGRSTDTQYFGPGTRLTVL.

The chain recombines TRBV7-2 with TRBJ2-3; D perhaps matches TRBD2 (5 bases). The CDR3 sequence is 15 residues long. The germline V gene encodes CDR1 SGHTA and CDR2 FQGNSA. V shed 1 base and J shed 6 bases, with 14 bases lying between them. CDR3 region: CASSLGLPGGDTQYF. DNA of the CDR3: TGTGCCAGCAGCTTAGGACTACCTGGTGGGGATACGCAGTATTTT.

The V gene is TRBV9, the J gene TRBJ2-3; 7 bases align to TRBD2. The CDR3 has 15 amino acids. Germline assignment: CDR1 SGDLS and CDR2 YYNGEE. Unmatched junction bases numbered 4, after V lost 3 bases and J lost 0 bases. This CDR3 is CASSGKRDSTDTQYF. The CDR3 DNA reads TGTGCCAGCAGCGGGAAGCGGGATAGCACAGATACGCAGTATTTT.

The chain recombines TRBV27 with TRBJ1-5; 7 nucleotides agree with TRBD1. The CDR3 length is 15 residues. Germline trimming cut 6 bases from V and 2 bases from J; bases unmatched to any gene: 7. The germline gives CDR1 MNHEY, CDR2 SMNVEV (reference sequence). The CDR3 loop is CASRRTGGGNQPQHF. The CDR3 nucleotides read TGTGCCAGCAGGCGGACAGGAGGGGGCAATCAGCCCCAGCATTTT.

The chain uses TRBV20-1 and TRBJ2-7; D is unresolved. The CDR3 length is 12 residues. The V end was cut by 1 base, the J end by 3 bases, with 7 bases between. The germline V gene has CDR1 DFQATT and CDR2 SNEGSKA (reference sequence). The CDR3 DNA follows: TGCAGTGCTAGAGTTCAGAACTACGAGCAGTACTTC. This encodes CSARVQNYEQYF.

This rearrangement joins TRBV5-1 to TRBJ2-7; D perhaps matches TRBD1 (6 bases). This CDR3 contains 13 residues. V shed 7 bases and J shed 4 bases, with 15 bases lying between them. CDR1 and CDR2 from the germline V gene are SGHRS and YFSETQ. The CDR3, as DNA: TGCGCCAGCGCTAACAAACAGGGATACGAGCAGTACTTC. Translated, it gives CASANKQGYEQYF.

This clonotype was observed a few times. The CDR3, as DNA: TGTGCCAGCTTAGGCAGCGTCGGGGACGAGCAGTACTTC. Protein sequence: CASLGSVGDEQYF. V usage is TRBV11-3 and J usage is TRBJ2-7; a possible D gene is TRBD2 (5 bases). Germline V gives CDR1 SGHNT, CDR2 YENEEA. V lost 8 bases to trimming and J lost 5 bases, with 16 bases between them. CDR3 size: 13 residues.

This clonotype was picked up a small number of times. In nucleotides, the CDR3 is TGTGCCAGCAGCCCTACTGACAGAACGAACACCGGGGAGCTGTTTTTT. It translates to CASSPTDRTNTGELFF. The chain joins TRBV3-1 to TRBJ2-2; a weak D match, TRBD1 (5 bases). Deletions cut 4 bases from V and 0 bases from J, with 12 bases between. The germline V gene has CDR1 LGHDT and CDR2 YNNKEL (reference sequence). This CDR3 spans 16 amino acids.